This T cell receptor beta chain was recovered during a study of T cell repertoires in cytomegalovirus infection. TCRdb analysed the reads with MiXCR anew, one entry per CDR3 protein. In the table there are under 500,000 distinct CDR3 sequences, 40% to 50% of which are singletons. V shed 0 bases, J shed 8 bases, and the junction held 10 bases outside the gene matches. Germline V gene sequence: CDR1 SGHVS, CDR2 FNYEAQ. This CDR3 spans 16 amino acids. There are a few counts of this clonotype. Its specificity is unknown. This clonotype was obtained from a human donor in good health (CMV status not recorded). Some clones in this sample may be carry-over from other donors' samples. The specimen was cultured PBMCs, collected from culture after CMV antigen stimulation. V is TRBV7-6 and J is TRBJ2-1; 7 bases are shared with TRBD2. The CDR3 DNA sequence: TGTGCCAGCAGCTTAGCTATGGCTAGCGGCCTGGATGAGCAGTTCTTC. The encoded protein is CASSLAMASGLDEQFF.